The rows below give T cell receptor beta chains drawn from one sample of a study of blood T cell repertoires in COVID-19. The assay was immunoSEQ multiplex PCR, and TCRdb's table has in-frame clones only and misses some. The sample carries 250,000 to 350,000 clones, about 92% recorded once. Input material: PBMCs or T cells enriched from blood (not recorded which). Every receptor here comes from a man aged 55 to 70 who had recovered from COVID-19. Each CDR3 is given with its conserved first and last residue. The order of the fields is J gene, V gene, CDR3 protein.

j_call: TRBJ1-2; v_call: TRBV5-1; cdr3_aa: CASRVSYPPGASNYGYTF
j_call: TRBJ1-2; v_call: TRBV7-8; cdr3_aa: CASSLALGGGYTF
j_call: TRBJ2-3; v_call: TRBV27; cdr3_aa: CASSLTYTRLDTQYF
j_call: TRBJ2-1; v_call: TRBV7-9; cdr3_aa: CASSFGRYYNEQFF
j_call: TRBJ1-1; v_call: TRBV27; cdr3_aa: CARLTGEAFF
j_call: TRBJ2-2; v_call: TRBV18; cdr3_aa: CASFPGGNTGELFF
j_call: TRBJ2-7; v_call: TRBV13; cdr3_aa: CASTEHGQGSEQYF
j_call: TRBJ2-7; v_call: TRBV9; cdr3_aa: CASSGSGGLRKQYF
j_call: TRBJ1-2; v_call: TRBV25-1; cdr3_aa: CASTRGFRYGYTF
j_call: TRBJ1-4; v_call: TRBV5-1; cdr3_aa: CASSLLSTNEKLFF
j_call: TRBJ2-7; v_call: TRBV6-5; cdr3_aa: CASSLRTSSYEQYF
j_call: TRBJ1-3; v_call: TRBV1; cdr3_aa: CTSHDPRDRGPDSSGNTIYF
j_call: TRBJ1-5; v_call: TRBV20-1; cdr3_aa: CSASQGVNQPQHF
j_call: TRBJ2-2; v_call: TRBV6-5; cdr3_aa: CASGGGVTGELFF
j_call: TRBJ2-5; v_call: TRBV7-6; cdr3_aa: CASTPNRQGAGGIETQYF
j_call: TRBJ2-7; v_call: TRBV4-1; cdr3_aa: CASSQEANRIYEQYF
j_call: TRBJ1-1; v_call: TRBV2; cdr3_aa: CASSGLNTEAFF
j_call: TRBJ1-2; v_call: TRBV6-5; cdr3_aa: CASRSPEGARSGYTF
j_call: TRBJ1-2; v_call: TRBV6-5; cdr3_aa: CASKYADSFGGYTF
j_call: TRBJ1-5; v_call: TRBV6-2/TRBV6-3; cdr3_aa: CASSFGQGLGPQHF
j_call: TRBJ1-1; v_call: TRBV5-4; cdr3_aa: CASSLPGAPNTEAFF
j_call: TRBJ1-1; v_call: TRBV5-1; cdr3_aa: CASSLGAPNTEAFF